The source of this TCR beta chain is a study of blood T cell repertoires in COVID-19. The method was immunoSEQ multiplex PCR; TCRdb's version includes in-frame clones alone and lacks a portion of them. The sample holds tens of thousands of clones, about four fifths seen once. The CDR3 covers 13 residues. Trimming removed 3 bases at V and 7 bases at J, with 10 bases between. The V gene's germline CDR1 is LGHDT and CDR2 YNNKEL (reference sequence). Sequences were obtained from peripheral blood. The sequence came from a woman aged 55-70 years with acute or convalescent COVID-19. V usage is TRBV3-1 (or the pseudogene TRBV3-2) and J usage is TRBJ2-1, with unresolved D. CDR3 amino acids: CASSQVNENEQFF. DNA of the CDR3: TGTGCCAGCAGCCAGGTAAACGAGAATGAGCAGTTCTTC.